Included here is one T cell receptor (beta chain) sequence, with context. Antigen specificity is unknown. The data were obtained in a study of vaccination and CD4 T cells after COVID-19. Germline CDR1 and CDR2: SGHDT and YYEEEE. This CDR3 is built from 11 residues. V lost 4 bases and J 7 bases, leaving 8 bases between the germline ends. Treatment given: roughly 10-day PBMC culture with coronavirus spike peptide pools or control peptides (ViraFEST assay). Peptide-pool expansion of antigen-specific T cells preceded TCR sequencing in ViraFEST. Oncomine TCR Beta short-read sequencing was applied to DNA from cultured CD4+ T cells. TCRdb reprocessed the PCR reads with MiXCR, giving one entry per CDR3 protein. This repertoire shows 13,000 to 15,000 distinct CDR3 sequences, 53% found once; its top ten account for 4.5% to 5.5%.

The J gene is TRBJ1-1, the V gene TRBV5-6; D gene uncertain. The source is a human donor who had recovered from COVID-19. The sequences come from CD4+ T cells from blood, cultured in vitro, collected before SARS-CoV-2 vaccination. This CDR3 is CASSRYSEAFF. The CDR3 DNA sequence: TGTGCCAGCAGCAGGTACAGTGAAGCTTTCTTT. The full variable domain, its missing parts supplied by reference TRBV5-6 and TRBJ1-1, is DAGVTQSPTHLIKTRGQQVTLRCSPKSGHDTVSWYQQALGQGPQFIFQYYEEEERQRGNFPDRFSGHQFPNYSSELNVNALLLGDSALYLCASSRYSEAFFGQGTRLTVV.